This T cell receptor beta chain is drawn from a study of T-cell reconstitution after alpha-beta-depleted transplantation in children. Study-wide points: A year had passed since transplant, and T-cell counts and diversity by then came mostly from newly produced T cells. The study traced high day-60 TCRbeta diversity in some patients to surviving recipient T cells and thymic progenitors.

A note on this clonotype: The antigen is undetermined.

Unique molecular identifiers were used in preparing the TCRbeta library. In TCRdb, the PCR reads were re-called with MiXCR into one record per CDR3 protein. Of fewer than 450,000 distinct CDR3 sequences listed, about 16% are singletons. This CDR3 comprises 17 residues. V was pared by 2 bases and J by 3 bases, with 8 bases of the junction left unmatched. Per the germline V gene, CDR1 is DFQATT and CDR2 is SNEGSKA (reference sequence). V is TRBV20-1 and J is TRBJ2-3; TRBD2 matches at 13 bases. Source: PBMCs, mostly from graft donor cells, taken 360 days after TCRalphabeta/CD19-depleted stem cell transplant. The TCR was taken from a male patient aged 2-15 years who had a stem cell transplant for acute lymphoblastic leukemia, so the T cells may come from the graft donor. CDR3 DNA: TGCAGTGCTAGAAGATGGACTAGCGGGAGTCGAACAGATACGCAGTATTTT. Amino acids: CSARRWTSGSRTDTQYF.